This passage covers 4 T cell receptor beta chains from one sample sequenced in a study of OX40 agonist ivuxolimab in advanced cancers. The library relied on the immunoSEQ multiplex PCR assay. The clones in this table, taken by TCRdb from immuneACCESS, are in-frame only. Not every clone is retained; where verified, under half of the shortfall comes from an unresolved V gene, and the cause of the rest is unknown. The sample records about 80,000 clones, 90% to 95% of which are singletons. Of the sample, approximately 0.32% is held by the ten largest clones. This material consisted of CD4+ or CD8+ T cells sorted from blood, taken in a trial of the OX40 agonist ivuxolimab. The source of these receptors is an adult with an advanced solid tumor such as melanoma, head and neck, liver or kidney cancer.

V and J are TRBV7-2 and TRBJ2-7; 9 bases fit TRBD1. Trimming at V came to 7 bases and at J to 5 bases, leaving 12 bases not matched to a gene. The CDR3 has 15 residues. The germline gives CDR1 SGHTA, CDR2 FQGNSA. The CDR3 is CASTPPGQGTHEQYF. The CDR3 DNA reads TGTGCCAGCACTCCCCCGGGACAGGGTACCCACGAGCAGTACTTC.

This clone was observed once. The CDR3 is CASSLFGDADTQYF. The CDR3 DNA follows: TGTGCCAGCAGTTTGTTTGGGGATGCAGATACGCAGTATTTT. J is TRBJ2-3 and V is TRBV27; D is unclear. The CDR3 totals 14 residues. Germline V gene sequence: CDR1 MNHEY, CDR2 SMNVEV (reference sequence). The ends were cut back, 3 bases at V and 4 bases at J, with 11 bases in the middle.

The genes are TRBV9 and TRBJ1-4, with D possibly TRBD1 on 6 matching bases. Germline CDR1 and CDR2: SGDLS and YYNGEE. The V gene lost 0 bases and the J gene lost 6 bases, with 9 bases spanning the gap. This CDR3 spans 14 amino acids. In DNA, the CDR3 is TGTGCCAGCAGCGTAGTGGCAGGGGATGAAAAACTGTTTTTT. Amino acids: CASSVVAGDEKLFF.

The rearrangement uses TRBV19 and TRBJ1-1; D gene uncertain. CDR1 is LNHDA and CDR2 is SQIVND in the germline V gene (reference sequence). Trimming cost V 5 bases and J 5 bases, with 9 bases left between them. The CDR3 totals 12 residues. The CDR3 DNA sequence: TGTGCCAGTAGTGAACCCTGGACTGAAGCTTTCTTT. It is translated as CASSEPWTEAFF.